This T cell receptor (beta chain) is from a study of shared clonotypes between healthy human individuals (TCRdb year 2020). Looking at the study overall: Three men and two women, aged 18 to 49 years, made up the cohort. Leukapheresis yielded between about 0.94 and 8.9 billion PBMCs per donor. Per donor, three plates each were used for CD4 naive and CD4 memory, two for CD8 naive, and one for CD8 memory. To increase sequencing depth and limit assay-specific biases, TCR repertoire library preparation and sequencing were carried out by different laboratories using diverse techniques. The study deeply sequenced blood TCR repertoires of five healthy adults to estimate repertoire size and the extent of clonotype sharing between individuals.

CD8 naive samples were obtained by positive selection for CCR7 among CD45RO-negative cells, yielding a CD45RA+CCR7+ population from which TemRA cells were excluded. Donors were healthy HIV-negative adults with no recently reported acute infections or vaccinations. Only Caucasian adults living in Nashville, Tennessee, USA were represented among the donors. Blood was obtained by leukapheresis, after which PBMCs were separated by Ficoll-Histopaque density gradient centrifugation and cryopreserved in liquid nitrogen vapor phase. Analytical flow cytometry was used to check the purity and quantity of each magnetically sorted T cell population. Genomic DNA was isolated from each sorted fraction and quantified by UV absorbance on a Nanodrop 2000c. Using the deep immunoSEQ assay, multiplex PCR amplified TCR CDR3 regions from genomic DNA. Extracted genomic DNA from each cell subset was spread evenly across all wells of several immunoSEQ 96-well plates, with each plate serving as a replicate. For sorted subsets, about 210 ng of genomic DNA, equivalent to tens of thousands of T cell genomes, went into each replicate PCR. Purified libraries were measured with a Qubit 3.0 fluorometer, size-checked on a Bioanalyzer 2100, and measured again with the KAPA Library Quantification kit. Each immunoSEQ 96-well plate was sequenced on its own single-read 150-cycle Illumina NextSeq 550 flow cell. Turning to the authors' computational methods: Because the immunoSEQ output held only junctional sequences and lacked quality scores, the filtering could not match the filtering applied to full-length reads. To assign V/J genes and CDR3, sequences were annotated against IMGT germline references using PyIR, a Python wrapper for IgBLAST v1.9. Any read was removed if the V/J assignment was weak (E-value above 1e-6), the CDR3 was missing, or the read contained stop codons, out-of-frame junctions, or ambiguous translated residues. V3J clonotypes were defined as sequences sharing the same inferred V gene, J gene, and CDR3 amino acid sequence. The percentage overlap between two repertoires was calculated by dividing the number of shared unique clonotypes by the size of the smaller repertoire. Richness of each repertoire was evaluated using RTK rarefaction, the Chao1 estimator, and Recon v2.1 estimates of unobserved clonotypes. For all TCRbeta clonotypes obtained by the gDNA method from several donors, generation probabilities were computed with OLGA. TCRdb holds this immuneACCESS table with in-frame rearrangements only. Some clones are missing; in checked studies, unresolved V genes explain under half, and the rest has no known cause. V, J and clone size derive from that table, while D and trimming were established from the DNA sequence. The sample table holds about 2 million clones, of which approximately 94% were seen once. Approximately 1.2% of the sample goes to the ten largest clones.

What the authors observed across the whole study: Incomplete sequencing was indicated by rarefaction of sorted-subset datasets, despite the large sequencing depth. Naive subsets generally had larger estimated clonotype richness than memory subsets did. When a handful of donors were compared, the shared fraction of clonotypes was about 5.5% for naive CD4, over 3% for naive CD8, 2% to 2.5% for memory CD4, and 0.35% to 0.4% for memory CD8. Because the study included only a small number of donors, the genetic and exposure-history diversity represented was limited. Compared with non-shared clonotypes, clonotypes shared by all four sorted-subset donors had higher generation probabilities. Sampling was restricted to blood, and TCR repertoires in tissues likely differ from the TCR repertoires found in blood. Pairwise subsampling led to the expectation that sequencing depth would affect the degree of clonotype sharing among donors.

In regard to this clone: The clone's antigen remains unknown. No base quality values were provided; no much bigger clone lies one nucleotide off.

The specimen was naive CD8+ T cells sorted from blood. The cell subset or site label for this specimen denotes: CD45RA+CCR7+. The sequence derives from a man between 18 and 29 years old in good health.

This receptor carries the CDR3 CASSVALDTNYGYTF. The sequence in DNA is TGTGCCAGCAGCGTAGCTTTAGATACTAACTATGGCTACACCTTC. The rearrangement combines TRBV9 with TRBJ1-2, with no confidently assigned D gene. V gives up 0 bases and J gives up 0 bases, and the segment between their germline ends measures 9 bases. The CDR3 measures 15 amino acids from cysteine to phenylalanine. The read is trimmed to its CDR3 DNA, 45 bases read in frame from base 1. From a lookup of the germline V gene, CDR1 and CDR2 are SGDLS and YYNGEE.